This TCR beta chain was obtained from a study of identical twins. TCRdb used MiXCR to reprocess the 5' RACE reads, holding one entry per CDR3 protein. Counted here are under 250,000 distinct CDR3 sequences, 6.5% to 8.5% occurring once; the ten biggest clones make up less than 2%. Germline V CDR1 and CDR2: SGHNT, YENEEA. V shed 1 base and J 9 bases; nucleotides not matched to a gene: 3. CDR3 length: 14 residues. These records were also assigned to another study, of yellow fever vaccine responses in identical twins. That report adds: Each twin's T cell response to the vaccine was reported to look partly convergent and partly personalized.

This chain joins TRBV11-3 and TRBJ2-1, with 10 positions matching TRBD2. This receptor was taken from a young woman in good health. The material sequenced was memory (CD45RO+) T cells sorted from blood. In DNA form, the CDR3 reads TGTGCCAGCAGCTTAGCGGCTAGCGGGGGTGAGCAGTTCTTC. Amino acid sequence: CASSLAASGGEQFF.